This T cell receptor (beta chain) was obtained from a study of cytomegalovirus exposure and HLA in healthy donors. As for the study in general: Of more than 350 genotyped donors, 70% to 85% clustered with self-reported Caucasian donors.

Primers for the PCR totalled 60 Vbeta and 13 Jbeta. TCRdb's table, derived via immunoSEQ multiplex PCR, lists solely in-frame clones and lacks some. The sample carries about 200,000 clones, about nine tenths recorded once. Of note for this clone: What it binds is not known.

Regarding the study as a whole: TCR beta V- and J-gene trimming was later associated with a missense DCLRE1C variant. Upon later analysis, TCR association rates were observed to vary by HLA locus, being highest for DRB1 and lowest for HLA-C. Researchers left out some V segments, among them TRBV6-2 and TRBV6-3, as indistinguishable.

Germline lookup yields CDR1 SGDLS and CDR2 YYNGEE. The CDR3 runs to 15 residues. Trimming at V came to 4 bases and at J to 5 bases, leaving 10 bases not matched to a gene. Sequences were obtained from PBMCs. The chain links TRBV9 to TRBJ2-5; the match to TRBD1 covers 8 bases. The receptor was isolated from a boy younger than 10 in good health and CMV-seronegative. CDR3 in DNA: TGTGCCAGCAGCCCCCGACAGGGGTGGACGGAGACCCAGTACTTC. Its protein is CASSPRQGWTETQYF.